This TCR beta chain comes out of a study of vaccination effects on CD4 cells after COVID-19 (dated by TCRdb to between 2020 and 2023). As for the study more broadly: Participants received two doses of either the BNT162b2 or the mRNA-1273 mRNA SARS-CoV-2 vaccine. SARS-CoV-2 spike-specific CD4+ TCR repertoires were compared before and after mRNA vaccination in COVID-19 convalescent patients and in infection-naive vaccine recipients. A total of 9 to 11 COVID-19 convalescent patients and a handful of SARS-CoV-2-naive healthy vaccine recipients were included in the full study. Cultures from other donors in the study were sequenced with the Oncomine TCR Beta short-read assay on an Illumina iSeq 100.

Preparation of the library involved the immunoSEQ multiplex PCR assay. DNA from the cultured and isolated CD4+ T cells underwent TCR beta CDR3 sequencing. Regarding the original processing steps: Non-productive TCR sequences were discarded, and reads were trimmed to the CDR3 region, with only CDR3s of 7 or more amino acids retained. Antigen-specific clonotypes were identified with the MANAFEST web app by comparing expansion in peptide wells against reference cultures. To be called positive, a clone needed expansion at FDR<0.05 compared with the reference and with all other wells, an odds ratio greater than 5, and a frequency greater than 0.1% in two replicate wells. Cross-reactive clonotypes were defined as significantly expanded in SARS-CoV-2 spike wells and in at least one common cold coronavirus spike condition. CDR3 similarity was assessed by Levenshtein distance using the stringdist R package, and unrooted trees were constructed with ape in R 3.6.1. Not all clones reach the TCRdb copy of this immuneACCESS table, which keeps in-frame sequences only. Checked studies attribute under half of the gap to unresolved V genes and leave the rest unexplained. The D gene and trimming were derived from the DNA, and the V and J assignments and clone size from that table. The sample data list 20,000 to 25,000 clones, and roughly 73% of these were observed just once. The ten largest make up 20% to 30% of the sample.

To identify antigen-specific CD4+ T cell clonotypes by their expansion, the ViraFEST assay first stimulated PBMC with viral peptide pools and then applied TCR sequencing. After approximately 11 days of culture, CD4+ T cells were isolated with the EasySep CD4+ T cell isolation kit. The absence of prior SARS-CoV-2 infection in healthy vaccine recipients was confirmed by negative nucleocapsid antibodies before and after vaccination. Approximately 2 million PBMC per well were cultured in IMDM with around 5% human AB serum, 8 to 10 IU/ml IL-2 and gentamicin, plus 10 ug/ml peptides. Half of the culture medium was replaced with fresh IL-2-containing medium on days 3 and 7. Unless noted otherwise, every peptide stimulation condition was grown in triplicate wells. Using Ficoll-Paque Plus gradient centrifugation, PBMC were separated from whole blood and then either used fresh or cryopreserved at -140C. The overlapping peptide pools covered the spike proteins of SARS-CoV-2 as well as those of the common cold coronaviruses HCoV-NL63, HCoV-OC43 and HCoV-229E. The QIAamp micro DNA kit was used to extract genomic DNA from the cultured CD4+ T cells.

The CDR3 covers 17 residues, taking in both the cysteine and the phenylalanine. Only the CDR3 portion is preserved as DNA: 51 bases, with reading frame beginning at the first base. The V end gives up 0 bases and the J end 3 bases, leaving 8 bases in the junction not matched to a gene. CDR1 and CDR2 are read off the germline V gene (reference sequence) as LGHDT and YNNKEL. Broader findings and caveats from the paper: Clones induced by infection and clones induced by vaccination both contracted markedly at late timepoints after vaccination, which fits with T cell responses waning over time. Among healthy vaccine recipients, nearly all vaccine-induced clones were SARS-CoV-2 mono-reactive, and just 1 of 255 was cross-reactive with common cold coronaviruses. Only a small number of convalescent patients were included, and no early post-infection timepoints were available, which limited the study.

Of note for this clone: Its antigen target is currently unknown. Base qualities are not provided; no much larger clone lies one nucleotide away.

This receptor was taken from a human donor who received a COVID-19 vaccine. Sequencing was performed on CD4+ T cells from PBMCs cultured with HCoV-NL63 spike peptides, taken before COVID-19 vaccination. In the paper's terms, the cell subset or site label means: HCoV-NL63 spike overlapping peptide pool stimulation. The chain links TRBV3-1 (or the pseudogene TRBV3-2) with TRBJ2-1; 7 central bases correspond to TRBD2. The nucleotides are TGTGCCAGCAGCCAAGAAAGGCTAGCTAGCGGCTACAATGAGCAGTTCTTC. This sequence encodes CASSQERLASGYNEQFF.